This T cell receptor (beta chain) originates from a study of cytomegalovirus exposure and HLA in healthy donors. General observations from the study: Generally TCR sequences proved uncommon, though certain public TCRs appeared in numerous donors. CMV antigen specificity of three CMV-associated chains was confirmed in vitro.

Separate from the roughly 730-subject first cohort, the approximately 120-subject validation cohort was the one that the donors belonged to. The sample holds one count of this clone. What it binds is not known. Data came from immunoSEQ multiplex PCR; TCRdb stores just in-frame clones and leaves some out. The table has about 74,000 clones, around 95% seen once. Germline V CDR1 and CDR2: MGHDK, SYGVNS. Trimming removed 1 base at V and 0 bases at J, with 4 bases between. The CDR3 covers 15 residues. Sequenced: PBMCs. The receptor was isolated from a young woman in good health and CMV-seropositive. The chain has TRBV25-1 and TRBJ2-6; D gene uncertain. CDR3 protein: CASSESSSGANVLTF. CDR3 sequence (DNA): TGTGCCAGCAGTGAATCTAGCTCTGGGGCCAACGTCCTGACTTTC.